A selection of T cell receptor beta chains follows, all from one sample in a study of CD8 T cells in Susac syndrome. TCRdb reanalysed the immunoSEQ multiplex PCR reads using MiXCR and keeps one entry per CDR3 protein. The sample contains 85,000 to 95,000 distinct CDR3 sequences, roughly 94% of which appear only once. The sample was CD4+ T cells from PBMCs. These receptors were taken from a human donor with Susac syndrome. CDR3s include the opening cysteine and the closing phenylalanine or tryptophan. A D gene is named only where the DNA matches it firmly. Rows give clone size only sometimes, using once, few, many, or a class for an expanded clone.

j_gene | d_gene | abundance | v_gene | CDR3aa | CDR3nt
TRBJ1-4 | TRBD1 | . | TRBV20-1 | CSAKDREVVNEKLFF | TGCAGTGCTAAGGACAGGGAAGTGGTAAACGAAAAACTGTTTTTT
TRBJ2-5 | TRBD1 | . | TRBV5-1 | CASSQTGGLQETQYF | TGCGCCAGCAGTCAGACAGGGGGCCTTCAGGAGACCCAGTACTTC
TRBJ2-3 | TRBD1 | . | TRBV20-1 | CSADWTGTNTQYF | TGCAGTGCAGATTGGACAGGGACGAATACGCAGTATTTT
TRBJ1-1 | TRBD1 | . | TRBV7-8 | CASSLVSGGNTEAFF | TGTGCCAGCAGCTTAGTTTCAGGGGGGAACACTGAAGCTTTCTTT
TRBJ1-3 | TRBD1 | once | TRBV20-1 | CSAWTGMTGNTIYF | TGCAGTGCTTGGACAGGGATGACTGGAAACACCATATATTTT
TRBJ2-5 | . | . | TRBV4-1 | CASSQQPGTQETQYF | TGCGCCAGCAGCCAACAACCAGGGACCCAAGAGACCCAGTACTTC
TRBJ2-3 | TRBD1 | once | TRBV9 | CASSTRTGPDTQYF | TGTGCCAGCAGCACCCGGACAGGGCCGGATACGCAGTATTTT
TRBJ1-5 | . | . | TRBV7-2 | CASSRSEPDQPQHF | TGTGCCAGCAGTCGTTCGGAACCGGATCAGCCCCAGCATTTT
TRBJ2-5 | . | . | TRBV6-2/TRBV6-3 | CASSPSTETQYF | TGTGCCAGCAGTCCTTCGACCGAGACCCAGTACTTC
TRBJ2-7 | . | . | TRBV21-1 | CASNLFGTQSYEQYF | TGTGCCAGCAACCTGTTTGGGACCCAATCCTACGAGCAGTACTTC
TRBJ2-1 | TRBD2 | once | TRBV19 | CASSRLAGAYNEQFF | TGTGCCAGTAGTCGGCTAGCGGGGGCCTACAATGAGCAGTTCTTC
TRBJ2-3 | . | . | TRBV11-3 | CASSFHTDTQYF | TGTGCCAGCAGCTTCCACACAGATACGCAGTATTTT
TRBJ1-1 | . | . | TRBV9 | CASSQGPNTEAFF | TGTGCCAGCAGCCAGGGGCCGAACACTGAAGCTTTCTTT